This TCR beta chain was recorded in a study of CXCR3-negative and CXCR3-positive naive CD8 T cells. Germline-derived CDR1 and CDR2 are PRHDT and FYEKMQ (reference sequence). This CDR3 is 12 amino acids long. 5' RACE that incorporated UMI labels was used to prepare the TRB cDNA libraries. Using the 5' RACE reads, TCRdb records one entry per CDR3 protein without DNA. This sample's table reports over 70,000 distinct CDR3 sequences. This chain connects TRBV13 to TRBJ1-6. Sequencing input: naive CXCR3- CD8+ T cells from blood. Noted subset: CD45RO-CCR7+CD27+CD95- naive CD8+ T cells lacking CXCR3 (TNR3-). This TCR was recovered from a human donor in good health. Some clones in this sample may be carry-over from other donors' samples. CDR3 loop: CASSLENSPLHF.